The entry below gives a single T cell receptor (beta chain) sequence along with its context. What it binds is not known. This entry is derived from a study of cytomegalovirus exposure and HLA in healthy donors. This PCR relied on a set of 60 Vbeta primers and 13 Jbeta primers. Clones were sequenced by immunoSEQ multiplex PCR, and TCRdb holds only the in-frame ones, with some missing. The sample contains roughly 180,000 clones, more than 75% of which appear only once. Germline CDR1 and CDR2: MNHEY and SMNVEV (reference sequence). The CDR3 extends over 13 amino acids. Trimming took off 6 bases at V and 1 base at J, with 9 bases between the two ends. Study-wide results and limits: Across HLA loci, a later analysis found differing TCR association rates, with DRB1 most and HLA-C fewest. With later analysis, a missense DCLRE1C variant became linked to TCR beta V- and J-gene trimming. A prior analysis recorded that most TCR beta V segments were productive about 87% or about 30% of the time.

Sequenced: PBMCs. The sequence derives from a middle-aged man in good health and CMV-seronegative. This chain connects TRBV27 to TRBJ1-2; D remains unclear. CDR3 coding DNA: TGTGCCAGCAGCTTTAGTAGTAACTATGGCTACACCTTC. It translates to CASSFSSNYGYTF.